This T cell receptor beta chain stems from a study of blood T cell repertoires in COVID-19 (dated by TCRdb to about 2020). Regarding the study in general: The collaborator samples originated in the United States, Italy and Spain and spanned the acute and convalescent phases of COVID-19. The dataset comprised deeply sampled blood TCRbeta repertoires from subjects exposed to, actively infected with, or recovered from COVID-19. A freely available public database, intended as a resource for researchers studying the immune response to SARS-CoV-2, is where the repertoires were released. Where HLA class I and class II types were available, the types were taken from metadata supplied by the sample provider, not from assay-based typing. The samples were drawn from the first 160 participants of the ongoing ImmuneRACE study and from 950 to 1,500 subjects provided by 6 global collaborators. Nearly every sample came with metadata listing a de-identified subject ID, COVID-19 status, age in years and sex. The prospective study material was composed of cDNA or gDNA derived from T cells, B-cell-depleted T cells, or PBMCs.

In the case of this clone: What this receptor recognizes is not known. It has no much larger one-base neighbor in the sample; base qualities were not kept. Other nucleotide sequences from this sample produce the same CDR3.

The V end gives up 3 bases and the J end 1 base, leaving 2 bases in the junction not matched to a gene. The germline V gene provides CDR1 SGHTA and CDR2 FQGNSA. Measured from the cysteine to the phenylalanine, the CDR3 is 15 residues long. Only the CDR3 DNA stays, 45 bases, in frame from base 1. Broad study findings and their caveats: Clinical and demographic metadata were provided uncurated, with the amount varying by source and participant.

In Seattle, one collaborating source enrolled patients while the infection was active and tracked those patients longitudinally over the course of disease. Each collaborating institution followed its own protocols to collect whole blood in K2EDTA tubes. Collaborator samples were shipped for TCRbeta analysis as frozen whole blood, isolated PBMCs, or DNA extracted from either sample type. The immunoSEQ Assay, a bias-controlled multiplex PCR, was used to amplify TCRbeta CDR3 regions from genomic DNA. The paper's processing steps were these. Nucleated cell counts per sample were estimated from amplification of reference gene primers within the assay. Sequence reads were collapsed and filtered to measure the absolute abundance of every unique TCRbeta CDR3 rearrangement. For each sample, productive Simpson clonality was calculated by taking the square root of Simpson's diversity index across productive rearrangements. Held by TCRdb, this immuneACCESS table contains in-frame sequences only and omits some clones. Under half of the omission traces to an unresolved V gene where checked; the cause of the rest is unknown. V and J calls and clone size are those listed in that table; D and trimming were worked out from the DNA. This sample has about 220,000 clones in its table, and around four fifths of those were observed once. The ten largest account for 4.5% to 5.5% of the sample.

The origin of this receptor is a woman aged 70-85 years with COVID-19, enrolled during active disease. The rearrangement combines TRBV7-2 with TRBJ2-7, and 11 junctional nucleotides match TRBD2. Sequenced sample: peripheral blood. The CDR3 has the sequence CASSLGLAVSYEQYF. The DNA is as follows: TGTGCCAGCAGCTTGGGACTAGCGGTGTCCTACGAGCAGTACTTC.